This TCR beta chain stems from a study of patients and donors after allogeneic stem cell transplantation. TCRdb passed the RT-PCR reads through MiXCR, listing each CDR3 protein once. The sample shows 7,500 or so distinct CDR3 sequences, around 10% of them seen only once. Trimming shortened V by 4 bases and J by 0 bases, and 7 bases separated the two germline ends. This CDR3 has 14 residues. This clonotype was counted at least ten times. V is TRBV12-3 or TRBV12-4 and J is TRBJ1-5, with no clear D. The sample was blood, either unsorted or a sorted T cell fraction (not recorded which). This TCR was sampled from a human donor who was either an allogeneic HSCT recipient or a stem cell or donor lymphocyte infusion donor (not recorded which). It is not recorded whose cells these are; they may come from a transplant donor. This chain's CDR3 is CASSWVYSNQPQHF. The CDR3 DNA follows: TGTGCCAGCAGTTGGGTCTATAGCAATCAGCCCCAGCATTTT.